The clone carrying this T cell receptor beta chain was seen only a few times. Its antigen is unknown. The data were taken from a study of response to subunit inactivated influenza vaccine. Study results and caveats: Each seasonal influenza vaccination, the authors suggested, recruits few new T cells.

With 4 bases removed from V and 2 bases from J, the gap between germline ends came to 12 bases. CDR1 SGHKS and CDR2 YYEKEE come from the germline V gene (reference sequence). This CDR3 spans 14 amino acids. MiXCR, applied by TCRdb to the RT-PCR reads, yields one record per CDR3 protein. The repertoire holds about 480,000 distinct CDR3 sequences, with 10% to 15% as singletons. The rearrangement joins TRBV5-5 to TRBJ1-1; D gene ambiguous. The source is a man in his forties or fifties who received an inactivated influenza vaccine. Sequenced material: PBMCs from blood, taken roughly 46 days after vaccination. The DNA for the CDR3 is TGTGCCAGCAGCCTGATTATACAAAACACTGAAGCTTTCTTT. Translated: CASSLIIQNTEAFF. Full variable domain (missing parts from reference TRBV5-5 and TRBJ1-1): DAGVTQSPTHLIKTRGQQVTLRCSPISGHKSVSWYQQVLGQGPQFIFQYYEKEERGRGNFPDRFSARQFPNYSSELNVNALLLGDSALYLCASSLIIQNTEAFFGQGTRLTVV.